This T cell receptor beta chain is from a study of CD8 T cells in ankylosing spondylitis. General study points: Relatively rare in peripheral blood, disease-linked clones were also CD8+. Reportedly, disease-linked clones are significantly enriched in ankylosing spondylitis patients' matched synovial fluid. Prior literature has documented some motif variants in synovial fluid and blood from reactive arthritis. Characteristic, it appeared, of ankylosing spondylitis blood was a TCR beta motif of 7 or 8 highly homologous variants.

The CDR3 is made up of 16 amino acids. Germline V gene lookup returns CDR1 SGDLS and CDR2 YYNGEE. The V and J ends lost 3 bases and 2 bases, in that order; junction bases with no gene match: 5. This clonotype has only a few counts. What it recognizes is unknown. Using its own MiXCR run on the 5' RACE reads, TCRdb lists one record per CDR3 protein. The sample shows about 340,000 distinct CDR3 sequences, 14% to 15% of them seen only once. Sequenced input: blood, either unsorted or a sorted T cell fraction (not recorded which). The chain couples TRBV9 to TRBJ1-3; 10 nucleotides align to TRBD1. This clonotype originated in a male donor with ankylosing spondylitis or in good health (not recorded which). DNA for the CDR3: TGTGCCAGCAGCGCCCTCGGACAGGGGGCTGGAAACACCATATATTTT. This codes for CASSALGQGAGNTIYF.